The 21 T cell receptor beta chains below come from one sample, sequenced in a study of cytomegalovirus exposure and HLA in healthy donors. PCR amplification relied on 60 Vbeta primers (plus 13 Jbeta primers). The method was immunoSEQ multiplex PCR; TCRdb's version includes in-frame clones alone and lacks a portion of them. The table records approximately 270,000 clones, around 80% of them present only once. The specimen was PBMCs. These receptors were collected from a girl aged 2-10 years in good health and CMV-seronegative.

This clone was observed a few times. The chain joins TRBV10-3 to TRBJ2-7; TRBD2 matches at 10 bases. Germline CDR1 is ENHRY and CDR2 is SYGVKD. V shed 3 bases, J shed 4 bases, and the junction held 6 bases outside the gene matches. The CDR3 is made up of 15 amino acids. This CDR3 is CAISDSASGSYEQYF. CDR3 DNA sequence: TGTGCCATCAGTGATTCGGCTAGCGGGAGTTACGAGCAGTACTTC.

This clone was detected only once. The J gene is TRBJ2-7, the V gene TRBV4-1; 12 positions agree with TRBD2. Losses at the gene ends were 1 base for V and 4 bases for J; bases not matched to a gene: 8. This CDR3 is built from 17 residues. Germline V gene sequence: CDR1 MGHRA, CDR2 YSYEKL. DNA for the CDR3: TGCGCCAGCAGCCAAGGACCTGTGACTAGCGGGAGATACGAGCAGTACTTC. Protein: CASSQGPVTSGRYEQYF.

The genes are TRBV28 and TRBJ2-7, with 7 bases identical to TRBD1. CDR3 length: 14 amino acids. V dropped 5 bases and J dropped 6; count of bases not matched to a gene: 10. Looked up from germline, CDR1 is MDHEN and CDR2 is SYDVKM. DNA for the CDR3: TGTGCCAGCAGTACAGGGGTGCTCTTGCGCGAGCAGTACTTC. Amino acid sequence: CASSTGVLLREQYF. Full variable domain (outside the CDR3, taken from reference TRBV28 and TRBJ2-7): DVKVTQSSRYLVKRTGEKVFLECVQDMDHENMFWYRQDPGLGLRLIYFSYDVKMKEKGDIPEGYSVSREKKERFSLILESASTNQTSMYLCASSTGVLLREQYFGPGTRLTVT.

The rearrangement joins TRBV6-1 to TRBJ1-5; D is undetermined. Germline CDR1 MNHNS, CDR2 SASEGT. The CDR3 spans 14 residues. The V gene lost 6 bases and the J gene lost 7 bases, with 16 bases spanning the gap. CDR3 in DNA: TGTGCCAGCAGCACCGACGGGATGGGGCAGCCCCAGCATTTT. Translated, it gives CASSTDGMGQPQHF.

This clone was picked up a small number of times. The V call is TRBV28, the J call TRBJ2-5; 7 bases are a match to TRBD2. The end of the DNA aligns better with TRBJ2-7, so the J call may be wrong. There are 13 residues in the CDR3. CDR1 MDHEN and CDR2 SYDVKM come from the germline V gene. CDR3 DNA: TGTGCCAGCAGCGGACTAGTTGGCTACGAGCAGTACTTC. As protein: CASSGLVGYEQYF.

This clone turned up a few times. The V and J genes are TRBV5-6 and TRBJ2-3; tentatively, D is TRBD2 (5 bases). The CDR3 consists of 16 residues. Germline assignment: CDR1 SGHDT and CDR2 YYEEEE. V was cut by 4 bases and J by 4 bases, with 19 bases left in between. The CDR3 protein is CASSPVVRAASDTQYF. The CDR3, as DNA: TGTGCCAGCAGCCCGGTAGTGCGGGCGGCCTCAGATACGCAGTATTTT.

As concerns this clone: The junction shows a germline mismatch at one end, possibly a read error. This chain joins TRBV18 and TRBJ1-4; weak D call: TRBD1 (5 bases). The CDR3 consists of 18 residues. CDR1 and CDR2 (germline): KGHSH, LQKENI. CDR3 sequence: CASSLYTSQEATTEKLFF. DNA of the CDR3: TGTGCCAGCTCACTATACACCTCACAGGAAGCAACTACTGAAAAACTGTTTTTT.

This chain connects TRBV2 to TRBJ2-2; 7 positions match TRBD1. The CDR3 length is 16 residues. The V segment lost 3 bases and the J segment 2 bases; nucleotides outside the gene matches: 6. CDR1 is SNHLY and CDR2 is FYNNEI in the germline V gene. CDR3 region: CASSDRQGSNTGELFF. CDR3 DNA: TGTGCCAGCAGTGATCGACAGGGTAGTAACACCGGGGAGCTGTTTTTT.

In its sample, this clone was seen once. The gene calls are TRBV19 and TRBJ2-5, with D perhaps TRBD2 (7 bases). Trimming stripped 2 bases from V and 2 bases from J, with 15 bases between. Germline assignment: CDR1 LNHDA and CDR2 SQIVND (reference sequence). This CDR3 has 16 amino acids. In DNA, the CDR3 is TGTGCCAGTAGTATATTGGGGGGGACAACTCAAGAGACCCAGTACTTC. This translates into CASSILGGTTQETQYF.

The V gene is TRBV5-1, the J gene TRBJ1-6; 8 bases line up with TRBD1. V lost 0 bases and J lost 6; bases outside the gene matches: 14. The CDR3 loop spans 19 amino acids. Germline V gene lookup returns CDR1 SGHRS and CDR2 YFSETQ. The CDR3 DNA follows: TGCGCCAGCAGCTTGGACCCCTTCGGACAGGGCCGGGGTAATTCACCCCTCCACTTT. It translates to CASSLDPFGQGRGNSPLHF.

V is TRBV27 and J is TRBJ2-2, with 7 bases aligning to TRBD2. CDR1 and CDR2 from the germline V gene are MNHEY and SMNVEV (reference sequence). The CDR3 consists of 16 residues. Germline trimming cut 6 bases from V and 4 bases from J; bases unmatched to any gene: 11. The CDR3 DNA is TGTGCCAGCAGGTGGGGGGGACGGCCATTCACCGGGGAGCTGTTTTTT. This translates into CASRWGGRPFTGELFF.

The rearrangement uses TRBV28 and TRBJ2-1, with 7 bases lining up with TRBD1. CDR1 is MDHEN and CDR2 is SYDVKM in the germline V gene. After removal of 1 base from V and 8 bases from J, the junction contained 8 bases not matched to a gene. This CDR3 spans 15 amino acids. CDR3 bases: TGTGCCAGCAGTTTATTCTCGACAGGGATATATGAGCAGTTCTTC. The encoded protein is CASSLFSTGIYEQFF. The entire variable domain, with the rest obtained from reference TRBV28 and TRBJ2-1, is as follows: DVKVTQSSRYLVKRTGEKVFLECVQDMDHENMFWYRQDPGLGLRLIYFSYDVKMKEKGDIPEGYSVSREKKERFSLILESASTNQTSMYLCASSLFSTGIYEQFFGPGTRLTVL.

The chain couples TRBV29-1 to TRBJ2-7; D not resolved. V was shortened by 2 bases and J by 0 bases, with 5 bases between the two germline ends. The germline V gene has CDR1 SQVTM and CDR2 ANQGSEA. The CDR3 spans 12 residues. CDR3 region: CSVETGSYEQYF. CDR3 nucleotide sequence: TGCAGCGTTGAAACGGGCTCCTACGAGCAGTACTTC.

The chain has TRBV4-1 and TRBJ2-1, with 8 nucleotides matching TRBD2. CDR3 length equals 15 residues. CDR1 is MGHRA and CDR2 is YSYEKL in the germline V gene. Germline trimming cut 5 bases from V and 6 bases from J; bases unmatched to any gene: 9. The CDR3 bases are TGCGCCAGCAGCAACCAAGAGGGACTAGTCAATGAGCAGTTCTTC. Its translation: CASSNQEGLVNEQFF.

The chain has TRBV18 and TRBJ2-7; the match to TRBD2 covers 8 bases. This CDR3 has 15 amino acids. The germline gives CDR1 KGHSH, CDR2 LQKENI. J lost 0 bases, V lost 5 bases, and 6 bases had no gene match. The CDR3 nucleotides are TGTGCCAGCTCAAATAGCGGGATAAGCTCCTACGAGCAGTACTTC. This gives the protein CASSNSGISSYEQYF. Using reference TRBV18 and TRBJ2-7 for the parts outside the CDR3, the full variable domain is NAGVMQNPRHLVRRRGQEARLRCSPMKGHSHVYWYRQLPEEGLKFMVYLQKENIIDESGMPKERFSAEFPKEGPSILRIQQVVRGDSAAYFCASSNSGISSYEQYFGPGTRLTVT.

The V gene is TRBV10-3, the J gene TRBJ2-5, with no clear D. Germline-derived CDR1 and CDR2 are ENHRY and SYGVKD. This CDR3 is 14 amino acids long. The ends were cut back, 8 bases at V and 5 bases at J, with 18 bases in the middle. The CDR3 DNA reads TGTGCCATCGGGCGCACAGACCTCAGGGAGACCCAGTACTTC. The encoded protein is CAIGRTDLRETQYF.

The chain uses TRBV5-6 and TRBJ2-3; possible D gene TRBD1, 5 bases. Germline V gene lookup returns CDR1 SGHDT and CDR2 YYEEEE. The CDR3 loop spans 16 amino acids. Trimming shortened V by 0 bases and J by 2 bases, and 13 bases separated the two germline ends. In nucleotides, the CDR3 is TGTGCCAGCAGCTTGGGGTCTTGGGGCGACACAGATACGCAGTATTTT. Its translation: CASSLGSWGDTDTQYF.

The J gene is TRBJ1-2, the V gene TRBV29-1, with D unresolved. The CDR3 sequence is 14 residues long. Looked up from germline, CDR1 is SQVTM and CDR2 is ANQGSEA. The V end was cut by 2 bases, the J end by 3 bases, with 13 bases between. For the CDR3, the DNA is TGCAGCGTTGAATTTATAGGGAGGGACTATGGCTACACCTTC. Translated, it gives CSVEFIGRDYGYTF.

This rearrangement joins TRBV19 to TRBJ1-2, with 7 bases lining up with TRBD1. The germline V gene has CDR1 LNHDA and CDR2 SQIVND (reference sequence). V lost 3 bases to trimming and J lost 7 bases; unmatched junction nucleotides: 5. The CDR3 runs to 13 residues. The CDR3 DNA reads TGTGCCAGTAGTATTGAGGGGGCGCGTGGCTACACCTTC. Protein product: CASSIEGARGYTF.

This rearrangement joins TRBV5-6 to TRBJ2-3, with 11 bases matching TRBD2. The CDR3 extends over 18 amino acids. Losses at the gene ends were 4 bases for V and 2 bases for J; bases not matched to a gene: 12. In germline, CDR1 is SGHDT, CDR2 YYEEEE. CDR3 in DNA: TGTGCCAGCAGCCTATTTAGCGGGAGGGAAACAAACACAGATACGCAGTATTTT. Translation: CASSLFSGRETNTDTQYF.

The V gene is TRBV28, the J gene TRBJ2-5; a weak D match, TRBD2 (9 bases). This CDR3 is 18 amino acids long. V was pared by 1 base and J by 5 bases, with 23 bases between. CDR1 is MDHEN, CDR2 SYDVKM, per germline. The CDR3 is CASSLSRQGTSLSETQYF. The CDR3 DNA reads as TGTGCCAGCAGTTTATCGCGACAGGGGACTAGCCTGTCGGAGACCCAGTACTTC.